These 20 T cell receptor beta chains were all obtained from the same sample, sequenced in a study of T-cell memory formation after mild COVID-19 (dated by TCRdb to the early 2020s). The library relied on 5' RACE. Sequencing was carried out with an Illumina NovaSeq 6000. TCRdb itself trimmed the public reads at Q25 with fastp, ran MiXCR and retained productive beta chains. A single entry per CDR3 protein holds the most common genes and DNA from its merged rows. Here the sample has 300,000 to 350,000 distinct CDR3 sequences; 13% to 15% occur a single time. The ten most abundant clones make up roughly a fifth of the sample. The source material was PBMCs or a T cell subset sorted from them (not recorded which). The receptor set was obtained from a man aged 18 to 30 who had mild COVID-19 (a few samples of this study predate the infection). The sample titles of this study are shuffled in the database, so cell type and time point are left out; the donor was told from shared clones.

This clonotype was counted a few times. This sequence joins TRBV7-7 and TRBJ2-7, with D maybe TRBD1 (5 bases). The CDR3 is 13 residues long. Germline CDR1 and CDR2: SSHAT and FNYEAQ (reference sequence). Trimming pared 5 bases from V and 8 bases from J, leaving 16 bases between. In DNA, the CDR3 is TGTGCCAGCAGCCCAGGTGCAGGGCAACAGCAGTACTTC. Its translation: CASSPGAGQQQYF.

The gene calls are TRBV4-1 and TRBJ2-1, with D tentatively TRBD1 (5 bases). From germline, CDR1 is MGHRA and CDR2 YSYEKL. V shed 4 bases and J shed 6 bases, with 7 bases lying between them. CDR3 length equals 12 residues. The chain's CDR3 is CASSRQRNEQFF. DNA of the CDR3: TGCGCCAGCAGCCGACAGCGCAATGAGCAGTTCTTC.

The rearrangement links TRBV3-1 to TRBJ1-2, with D tentatively TRBD1 (6 bases). The V end was cut by 6 bases, the J end by 3 bases, with 17 bases between. Germline V gene sequence: CDR1 LGHDT, CDR2 YNNKEL (reference sequence). This CDR3 is built from 15 residues. CDR3 loop: CASRQTGTQDYGYTF. The CDR3 DNA is TGTGCCAGCAGGCAAACAGGGACCCAGGACTATGGCTACACCTTC.

The V and J genes are TRBV7-9 and TRBJ2-5; TRBD2 matches 8 bases. With 6 bases clipped from V and 5 bases from J, the junction kept 5 bases outside the gene matches. The CDR3 spans 13 residues. CDR1 is SEHNR and CDR2 is FQNEAQ in the germline V gene (reference sequence). Written as DNA, the CDR3 is TGTGCCAGCAGGATAGCGGGGAGTGAGACCCAGTACTTC. It specifies CASRIAGSETQYF.

The chain carries TRBV28 and TRBJ1-3, with unresolved D. Deletions cut 8 bases from V and 4 bases from J, with 3 bases between. Germline V gene lookup returns CDR1 MDHEN and CDR2 SYDVKM. The CDR3 sequence is 10 residues long. The chain's CDR3 is CASRGNTIYF. CDR3 nucleotides: TGTGCCAGCCGAGGAAACACCATATATTTT.

A few counts support this clonotype. The rearrangement uses TRBV18 and TRBJ1-2; 7 nucleotides line up with TRBD1. The CDR3 consists of 18 residues. With V trimmed by 3 bases and J by 4 bases, 17 bases remained unmatched. Looked up from germline, CDR1 is KGHSH and CDR2 is LQKENI. The CDR3 DNA follows: TGTGCCAGCTCACCGGAGACAGGGACCGAGATCGTTCCCTATGGCTACACCTTC. Its translation: CASSPETGTEIVPYGYTF.

This clonotype was picked up a small number of times. Germline is not matched at one junction end, which may reflect a read error. The rearrangement uses TRBV5-6 and TRBJ2-5, with D perhaps TRBD2 (5 bases). Germline V gene lookup returns CDR1 SGHDT and CDR2 YYEEEE. The CDR3 is made up of 14 amino acids. The CDR3 sequence: CASSLAGDRAYTHF. As DNA, the CDR3 is TGTGCCAGCAGCTTGGCCGGGGATAGGGCCTATACTCACTTC.

V gene TRBV29-1 combines with J gene TRBJ1-2; 9 nucleotides agree with TRBD1. The CDR3 runs 14 residues. The junction had 10 bases not matched to a gene; V was cut back by 7 bases and J by 4 bases. Germline V CDR1 and CDR2: SQVTM, ANQGSEA. CDR3 amino acids: CSASGADRGYGYTF. For the CDR3, the DNA is TGCAGCGCCTCCGGGGCGGACAGGGGCTATGGCTACACCTTC.

V gene TRBV19 combines with J gene TRBJ2-7; D call uncertain. This CDR3 contains 13 residues. V was clipped by 4 bases and J by 12 bases, with 19 bases between them. Germline CDR1 LNHDA, CDR2 SQIVND (reference sequence). CDR3 coding DNA: TGTGCCAGTAGTAGTCGGTGGAGTGATAAATTGTACGTC. Its protein is CASSSRWSDKLYV.

The DNA for the CDR3 is TGTGCCAGCAGCCCCCGGGACAGAGGAAACACCATATATTTT. Its translation: CASSPRDRGNTIYF. The rearrangement links TRBV3-1 to TRBJ1-3; 7 bases align to TRBD1. The CDR3 is 14 amino acids. CDR1 is LGHDT and CDR2 is YNNKEL in the germline V gene (reference sequence). Trimming at V came to 4 bases and at J to 4 bases, leaving 4 bases not matched to a gene.

This clonotype was picked up a small number of times. The rearrangement links TRBV28 to TRBJ2-7; D gene ambiguous. V lost 7 bases and J 0 bases, leaving 10 bases between the germline ends. The CDR3 loop spans 13 amino acids. Per germline, CDR1 MDHEN and CDR2 SYDVKM. The chain's CDR3 is CASTDPRSYEQYV. CDR3 DNA sequence: TGTGCCAGCACGGACCCGCGCTCCTACGAGCAGTACGTC.

The rearrangement uses TRBV6-2 or TRBV6-3 and TRBJ1-5; 7 positions agree with TRBD1. After removal of 4 bases from V and 5 bases from J, the junction contained 8 bases not matched to a gene. The CDR3 is made up of 15 amino acids. The germline V gene encodes CDR1 MNHEY and CDR2 SVGEGT. In DNA form, the CDR3 reads TGTGCCAGCAGTTTTCTAACAGGGGTGCATCAGCCCCAGCATTTT. It codes for CASSFLTGVHQPQHF.

The rearrangement joins TRBV29-1 to TRBJ1-2; no firm D call. The CDR3 has 11 amino acids. V lost 0 bases to trimming and J lost 1 base, with 0 bases between them. The V gene's germline CDR1 is SQVTM and CDR2 ANQGSEA. The CDR3 DNA reads as TGCAGCGTTGAAGATAACTATGGCTACACCTTC. It translates to CSVEDNYGYTF.

The chain is built from TRBV30 and TRBJ2-3; 8 bases match TRBD2. The CDR3 spans 14 residues. V was pared by 1 base and J by 4 bases, with 4 bases of the junction left unmatched. The germline V gene encodes CDR1 GTSNPN and CDR2 SVGIG (reference sequence). In DNA, the CDR3 is TGTGCCTGGAGTGGCGGGGGGCCCGCAGATACGCAGTATTTT. It encodes CAWSGGGPADTQYF.

This sequence joins TRBV7-2 and TRBJ2-1; D unclear. The V gene's germline CDR1 is SGHTA and CDR2 FQGNSA. There are 16 residues in the CDR3. The V and J ends lost 5 bases and 0 bases respectively, with 14 bases between them. The CDR3 nucleotides are TGTGCCAGCAGCCTAAGAGGAGTAACCTCCTACAATGAGCAGTTCTTC. Translated, it gives CASSLRGVTSYNEQFF.

This clonotype was found once. V usage is TRBV3-1 and J usage is TRBJ2-1; a possible D gene is TRBD1 (6 bases). Between the trimmed V and J ends, which lost 6 bases and 12 bases, there was a span of 15 bases. The CDR3 is 12 residues long. The germline CDR1 and CDR2 sequences are LGHDT and YNNKEL (reference sequence). CDR3 amino acids: CASSPRGEGQFF. CDR3 coding DNA: TGTGCCAGCAGTCCCAGGGGTGAGGGGCAGTTCTTC.

This sequence joins TRBV7-9 and TRBJ1-2, with D unclear. This CDR3 spans 13 amino acids. Per germline, CDR1 SEHNR and CDR2 FQNEAQ (reference sequence). V was cut by 6 bases and J by 4 bases, with 12 bases left in between. CDR3 nucleotides: TGTGCCAGCAGGGCGACACCTACCTATGGCTACACCTTC. Amino acids: CASRATPTYGYTF. Full variable domain (rest looked up from reference TRBV7-9 and TRBJ1-2): DTGVSQNPRHKITKRGQNVTFRCDPISEHNRLYWYRQTLGQGPEFLTYFQNEAQLEKSRLLSDRFSAERPKGSFSTLEIQRTEQGDSAMYLCASRATPTYGYTFGSGTRLTVV.

This clonotype appeared a few times. This sequence joins TRBV11-2 and TRBJ2-1; D unclear. Deletions cut 0 bases from V and 4 bases from J, with 7 bases between. Germline V lookup: CDR1 SGHAT, CDR2 FQNNGV. This CDR3 is 14 amino acids long. Written as DNA, the CDR3 is TGTGCCAGCAGCTTAGATCGACCTTACAATGAGCAGTTCTTC. Its translation is CASSLDRPYNEQFF.

This clonotype was counted only a few times. The V call is TRBV6-2 or TRBV6-3, the J call TRBJ2-4; possibly TRBD1 or TRBD2 for D (5 bases each). Germline CDR1 is MNHEY and CDR2 is SVGEGT. The V gene lost 8 bases and the J gene lost 1 base, with 18 bases spanning the gap. This CDR3 contains 16 residues. In DNA, the CDR3 is TGTGCCAGCCTACCCCGAGGGGCGGCGGCCAAAAACATTCAGTACTTC. Protein sequence: CASLPRGAAAKNIQYF.

This clonotype was detected only a few times. The rearrangement links TRBV5-1 to TRBJ2-2; D gene uncertain. Germline V gene data show CDR1 as SGHRS and CDR2 as YFSETQ. This CDR3 comprises 15 residues. The ends were cut back, 3 bases at V and 2 bases at J, with 11 bases in the middle. CDR3 sequence: CASSSLRINTGELFF. CDR3 nucleotide sequence: TGCGCCAGCAGCTCACTACGGATTAACACCGGGGAGCTGTTTTTT.